This T cell receptor beta chain was observed in a study of PD-L1 blockade in urothelial cancer. About the research overall: Blood analysis took place 3 weeks (second dose) and 6 weeks after treatment start.

Germline V CDR1 and CDR2: SGDLS, YYNGEE. There are 14 residues in the CDR3. After removal of 4 bases from V and 9 bases from J, the junction contained 3 bases not matched to a gene. Method: immunoSEQ multiplex PCR; TCRdb's copy keeps in-frame clones and lacks some. The sample includes just over 50,000 clones, around 75% of them seen just once. As for time point: pretreatment peripheral blood. Each patient presented with locally advanced or metastatic urothelial carcinoma. This chain connects TRBV9 to TRBJ2-1; TRBD2 agrees at 14 bases. Sequenced here: PBMCs, sampled around atezolizumab (anti-PD-L1) treatment. The source is a man in his 70s with urothelial cancer. The CDR3 DNA reads as TGTGCCAGCAGCCCCGGACTAGCGGGAGGTGAGCAGTTCTTC. Translating it yields CASSPGLAGGEQFF.